The next 19 T cell receptor beta chains were all read from a single sample in a study of cytomegalovirus exposure and HLA in healthy donors. PCR was performed using 60 Vbeta and 13 Jbeta primers. TCRdb keeps only in-frame clones here, not all; method: immunoSEQ multiplex PCR. The data show about 210,000 clones, 82% seen once. The specimen was PBMCs. The source of these receptors is a man aged 40-49 years in good health and CMV-seropositive.

This clone was seen only once. The V gene is TRBV6-5, the J gene TRBJ1-4, with 7 bases matching TRBD1. The length of the CDR3 is 14 residues. Germline CDR1 is MNHEY and CDR2 is SVGAGI. The V gene end was trimmed by 4 bases and the J gene end by 7 bases; junction bases not matched to a gene: 6. CDR3 residues: CASSLQGLGEKLFF. The CDR3 region has the DNA TGTGCCAGCAGTTTACAGGGGCTCGGTGAAAAACTGTTTTTT.

This chain joins TRBV7-2 and TRBJ1-2; D not certain. This CDR3 spans 16 amino acids. Germline lookup yields CDR1 SGHTA and CDR2 FQGNSA. Between the trimmed V and J ends, which lost 5 bases and 5 bases, there was a span of 21 bases. CDR3 DNA sequence: TGTGCCAGCAGCCCCCGGTTTGGTGTTCCCCCATATGGCTACACCTTC. This gives the protein CASSPRFGVPPYGYTF.

Concerning this clone itself: Other DNA sequences in this specimen translate into the identical CDR3. This chain uses TRBV6-5 with TRBJ2-3; 12 bases align to TRBD2. V shed 0 bases, J shed 5 bases, and the junction held 0 bases outside the gene matches. The CDR3 has 15 amino acids. Germline-derived CDR1 and CDR2 are MNHEY and SVGAGI. This chain's CDR3 is CASSYSGLAGDTQYF. CDR3 DNA: TGTGCCAGCAGTTACTCGGGACTAGCGGGAGATACGCAGTATTTT.

This clone has more than one count but fewer than ten. The rearrangement uses TRBV6-5 and TRBJ2-7, with 11 bases identical to TRBD2. Germline CDR1 is MNHEY and CDR2 is SVGAGI. The V and J ends lost 4 bases and 4 bases, in that order; junction bases with no gene match: 6. The CDR3 is made up of 15 amino acids. DNA for the CDR3: TGTGCCAGCAGTTCTGCGACTAGCGGGAAGTACGAGCAGTACTTC. Protein product: CASSSATSGKYEQYF.

This chain connects TRBV7-9 to TRBJ1-1; no definite D call. The CDR3 spans 15 residues. The germline V gene encodes CDR1 SEHNR and CDR2 FQNEAQ (reference sequence). The germline V and J ends were trimmed by 5 bases and 4 bases, with 17 bases remaining between them. CDR3 in amino acids: CASSPPGGGTTEAFF. The CDR3 DNA is TGTGCCAGCAGCCCCCCTGGCGGAGGCACCACTGAAGCTTTCTTT.

The chain is built from TRBV4-2 and TRBJ1-2, with 7 bases lining up with TRBD1. V dropped 0 bases and J dropped 7; count of bases not matched to a gene: 11. Germline V gives CDR1 LGHNA, CDR2 YNFKEQ. This CDR3 comprises 16 residues. The CDR3 DNA reads TGTGCCAGCAGCCAAGAAGCGCGGACAGGTCTGGGTGGCTACACCTTC. Its translation: CASSQEARTGLGGYTF.

This sequence joins TRBV7-9 and TRBJ2-1; 7 bases agree with TRBD1. This CDR3 is 15 amino acids long. Germline V CDR1 and CDR2: SEHNR, FQNEAQ (reference sequence). The V gene end was trimmed by 5 bases and the J gene end by 4 bases; junction bases not matched to a gene: 8. The CDR3 bases are TGTGCCAGCAGCCCACAGGGGTACGCTTACAATGAGCAGTTCTTC. It codes for CASSPQGYAYNEQFF. Combining the CDR3 with reference TRBV7-9 and TRBJ2-1 gives the whole variable domain DTGVSQNPRHKITKRGQNVTFRCDPISEHNRLYWYRQTLGQGPEFLTYFQNEAQLEKSRLLSDRFSAERPKGSFSTLEIQRTEQGDSAMYLCASSPQGYAYNEQFFGPGTRLTVL.

This clone showed up just once. The V call is TRBV19, the J call TRBJ2-1; 9 bases agree with TRBD2. This CDR3 region has 14 residues. CDR1 LNHDA and CDR2 SQIVND come from the germline V gene (reference sequence). V lost 8 bases and J lost 3; bases outside the gene matches: 5. CDR3 sequence (DNA): TGTGCCAGTGGTGGACTAGCGCTCTACAATGAGCAGTTCTTC. Protein product: CASGGLALYNEQFF.

The chain employs TRBV7-3 and TRBJ2-5, with 8 nucleotides matching TRBD2. V was pared by 0 bases and J by 3 bases, with 6 bases of the junction left unmatched. In germline, CDR1 is SGHTA, CDR2 FQGTGA. The CDR3 runs 16 residues. The CDR3 region has the DNA TGTGCCAGCAGCTTAACCCCGGGACTAGATAAAGAGACCCAGTACTTC. This gives the protein CASSLTPGLDKETQYF. Full variable domain (rest looked up from reference TRBV7-3 and TRBJ2-5): GAGVSQTPSNKVTEKGKYVELRCDPISGHTALYWYRQSLGQGPEFLIYFQGTGAADDSGLPNDRFFAVRPEGSVSTLKIQRTERGDSAVYLCASSLTPGLDKETQYFGPGTRLLVL.

This rearrangement joins TRBV5-1 to TRBJ2-1; 7 nucleotides match TRBD1. The CDR3 consists of 21 residues. Germline CDR1 reads SGHRS; CDR2 reads YFSETQ. Germline trimming cut 3 bases from V and 0 bases from J; bases unmatched to any gene: 21. CDR3 region: CASSYPTGPGALPSSYNEQFF. As DNA, the CDR3 is TGCGCCAGCAGCTATCCGACAGGGCCAGGCGCTCTACCTAGCTCCTACAATGAGCAGTTCTTC.

The chain couples TRBV5-1 to TRBJ1-3, with 7 bases that match TRBD1. The CDR3 length is 14 residues. Germline V CDR1 and CDR2: SGHRS, YFSETQ. V lost 5 bases and J lost 0; bases outside the gene matches: 2. CDR3 in DNA: TGCGCCAGCAGAAGACAGGGCTCTGGAAACACCATATATTTT. Protein: CASRRQGSGNTIYF.

The chain links TRBV2 to TRBJ1-2; D perhaps matches TRBD1 (6 bases). CDR1 and CDR2 (germline): SNHLY, FYNNEI. The CDR3 totals 13 residues. V was trimmed by 1 base and J by 6 bases, leaving 9 bases between them. CDR3 sequence (DNA): TGTGCCAGCAGTGAAGACAGGGCGGATGGCTACACCTTC. Its translation: CASSEDRADGYTF.

The chain combines TRBV27 with TRBJ2-7, with D uncertain. Germline V gene data show CDR1 as MNHEY and CDR2 as SMNVEV (reference sequence). Between the trimmed V and J ends, which lost 4 bases and 1 base, there was a span of 11 bases. The CDR3 is made up of 14 amino acids. In DNA, the CDR3 is TGTGCCAGCAGTTCATATGACGGGTCCTACGAGCAGTACTTC. Its translation is CASSSYDGSYEQYF.

The CDR3 DNA sequence: TGTGCCAGCTCCCGTGGGGCTGGGGAGACCCAGTACTTC. It specifies CASSRGAGETQYF. The chain employs TRBV18 and TRBJ2-5; tentatively, D is TRBD1 (5 bases). CDR1 is KGHSH and CDR2 is LQKENI in the germline V gene. Trimming removed 6 bases from V and 5 bases from J, with 13 bases in between. The length of the CDR3 is 13 residues. The whole variable domain, remainder taken from reference TRBV18 and TRBJ2-5, is NAGVMQNPRHLVRRRGQEARLRCSPMKGHSHVYWYRQLPEEGLKFMVYLQKENIIDESGMPKERFSAEFPKEGPSILRIQQVVRGDSAAYFCASSRGAGETQYFGPGTRLLVL.

This clone has only one observation. The chain carries TRBV5-6 and TRBJ2-7; 12 bases fit TRBD1. This CDR3 contains 14 residues. With V trimmed by 4 bases and J by 5 bases, 4 bases remained unmatched. CDR1 is SGHDT and CDR2 is YYEEEE in the germline V gene. This chain's CDR3 is CASSPRDRGHEQYV. DNA for the CDR3: TGTGCCAGCAGCCCCCGGGACAGGGGGCACGAGCAGTACGTC.

This clone was found a few times. This chain links TRBV27 with TRBJ2-4; possible D gene TRBD1, 5 bases. Trimming took 4 bases from V and 8 from J, leaving 12 bases between them. This CDR3 has 13 amino acids. In germline, CDR1 is MNHEY, CDR2 SMNVEV (reference sequence). The CDR3 coding sequence is TGTGCCAGCAGTTGGGGTGGGGCGGACATTCAGTACTTC. Translation: CASSWGGADIQYF.

J is TRBJ2-3 and V is TRBV5-5, with TRBD2 matching 15 bases. CDR1 and CDR2 from the germline V gene are SGHKS and YYEKEE (reference sequence). The V gene end was trimmed by 4 bases and the J gene end by 4 bases; junction bases not matched to a gene: 4. The CDR3 contains 16 residues. As DNA, the CDR3 is TGTGCCAGCAGCGGGACTAGCGGGAGGATCCCAGATACGCAGTATTTT. Encoded protein: CASSGTSGRIPDTQYF. The full variable domain, completed using reference TRBV5-5 and TRBJ2-3, is DAGVTQSPTHLIKTRGQQVTLRCSPISGHKSVSWYQQVLGQGPQFIFQYYEKEERGRGNFPDRFSARQFPNYSSELNVNALLLGDSALYLCASSGTSGRIPDTQYFGPGTRLTVL.

This clone was detected once. Different DNA sequences within this sample yield the same CDR3. V gene TRBV29-1 combines with J gene TRBJ1-5; D is unclear. Germline CDR1 and CDR2: SQVTM and ANQGSEA. The V and J ends lost 4 bases and 4 bases respectively, with 8 bases between them. This CDR3 is 12 amino acids long. Here the CDR3 reads CSVGGRNQPQHF. The CDR3 bases are TGCAGCGTTGGAGGTCGGAATCAGCCCCAGCATTTT.

This clone was seen a single time. The V gene is TRBV18, the J gene TRBJ2-5; TRBD1 is a possible D gene (6 bases). CDR1 is KGHSH, CDR2 LQKENI, per germline. This CDR3 comprises 15 residues. V lost 2 bases and J 5 bases, leaving 15 bases between the germline ends. The CDR3 sequence: CASSPSRGIHETQYF. The CDR3 DNA sequence: TGTGCCAGCTCACCAAGCAGGGGTATTCATGAGACCCAGTACTTC.